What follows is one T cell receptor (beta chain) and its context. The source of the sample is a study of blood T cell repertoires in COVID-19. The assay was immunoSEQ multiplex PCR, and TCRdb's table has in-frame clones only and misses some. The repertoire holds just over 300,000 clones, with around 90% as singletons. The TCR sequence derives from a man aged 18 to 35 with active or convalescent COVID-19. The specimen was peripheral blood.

The chain's CDR3 is CASSQEMTTGLGYTF. DNA of the CDR3: TGCGCCAGCAGCCAAGAAATGACGACAGGGTTGGGCTACACCTTC. The chain uses TRBV4-1 and TRBJ1-2; TRBD1 matches 7 bases. V gave up 0 bases and J gave up 8 bases; unmatched junction bases: 9. The CDR3 loop spans 15 amino acids. From germline, CDR1 is MGHRA and CDR2 YSYEKL.